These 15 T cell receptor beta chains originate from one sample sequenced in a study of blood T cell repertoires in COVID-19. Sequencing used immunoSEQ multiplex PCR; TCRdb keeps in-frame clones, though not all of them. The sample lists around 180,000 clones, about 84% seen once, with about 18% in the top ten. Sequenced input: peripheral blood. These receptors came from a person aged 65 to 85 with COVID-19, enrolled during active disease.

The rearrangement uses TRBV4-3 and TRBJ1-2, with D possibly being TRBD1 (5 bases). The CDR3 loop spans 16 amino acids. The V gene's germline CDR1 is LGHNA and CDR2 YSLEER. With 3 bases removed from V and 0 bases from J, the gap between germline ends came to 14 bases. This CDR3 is CASSHGRASANYGYTF. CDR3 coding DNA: TGCGCCAGCAGCCACGGCAGGGCCTCCGCTAACTATGGCTACACCTTC.

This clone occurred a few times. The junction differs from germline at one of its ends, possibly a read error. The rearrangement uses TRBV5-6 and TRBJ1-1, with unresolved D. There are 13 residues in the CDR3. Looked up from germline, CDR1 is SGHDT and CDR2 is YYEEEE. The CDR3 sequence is CASSRTHSGEVFF. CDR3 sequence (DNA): TGTGCCAGCAGCCGCACCCACAGCGGGGAAGTTTTCTTT.

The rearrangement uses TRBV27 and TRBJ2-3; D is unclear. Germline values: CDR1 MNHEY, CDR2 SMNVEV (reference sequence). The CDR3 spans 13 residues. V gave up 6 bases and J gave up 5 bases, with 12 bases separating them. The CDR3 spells CASRRLTGDTQYF. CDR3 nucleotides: TGTGCCAGCAGAAGACTTACCGGAGATACGCAGTATTTT.

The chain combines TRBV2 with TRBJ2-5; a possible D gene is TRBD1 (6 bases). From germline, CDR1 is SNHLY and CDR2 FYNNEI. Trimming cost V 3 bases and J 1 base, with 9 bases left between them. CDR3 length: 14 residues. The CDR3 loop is CASSDADSQETQYF. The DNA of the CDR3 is TGTGCCAGCAGTGATGCGGACAGCCAAGAGACCCAGTACTTC.

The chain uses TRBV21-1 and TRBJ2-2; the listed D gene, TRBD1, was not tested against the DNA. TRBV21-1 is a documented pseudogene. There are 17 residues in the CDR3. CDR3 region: CASSKTFETGGSGELFF. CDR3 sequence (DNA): TGTGCCAGCAGCAAAACCTTCGAGACAGGGGGGTCCGGGGAGCTGTTTTTT.

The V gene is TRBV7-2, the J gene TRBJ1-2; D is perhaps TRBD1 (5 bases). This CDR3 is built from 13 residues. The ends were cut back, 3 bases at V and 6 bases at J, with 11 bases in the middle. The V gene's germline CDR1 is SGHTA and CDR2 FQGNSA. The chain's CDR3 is CASSFQGLDGYTF. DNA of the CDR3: TGTGCCAGCAGCTTCCAGGGTCTCGATGGCTACACCTTC.

The CDR3 is CASSQYSGHYGYTF. Here the CDR3 DNA reads TGTGCCAGCAGCCAATACAGCGGGCACTATGGCTACACCTTC. The chain employs TRBV6-5 and TRBJ1-2; D is unresolved. Germline CDR1 reads MNHEY; CDR2 reads SVGAGI. This CDR3 comprises 14 residues. V was shortened by 6 bases and J by 3 bases, with 14 bases between the two germline ends.

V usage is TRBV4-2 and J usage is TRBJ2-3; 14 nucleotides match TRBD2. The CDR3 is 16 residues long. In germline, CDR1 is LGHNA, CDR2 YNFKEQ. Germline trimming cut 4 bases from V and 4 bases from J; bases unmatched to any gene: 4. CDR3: CASSPGLAGGADTQYF. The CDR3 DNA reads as TGTGCCAGCAGCCCCGGACTAGCGGGAGGCGCAGATACGCAGTATTTT.

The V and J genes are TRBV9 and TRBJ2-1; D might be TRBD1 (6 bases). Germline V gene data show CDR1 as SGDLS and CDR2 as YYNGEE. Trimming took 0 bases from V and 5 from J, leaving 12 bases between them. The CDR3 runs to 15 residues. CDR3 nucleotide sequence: TGTGCCAGCAGCGTAGGGCAGGGGCAGGACAATGAGCAGTTCTTC. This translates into CASSVGQGQDNEQFF.

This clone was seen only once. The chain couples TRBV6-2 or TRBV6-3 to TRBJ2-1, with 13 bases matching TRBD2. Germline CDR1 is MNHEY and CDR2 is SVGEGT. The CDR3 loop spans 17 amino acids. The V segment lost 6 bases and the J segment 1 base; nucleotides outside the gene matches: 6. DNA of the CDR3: TGTGCCAGCAGCCAGACTAGCGGGAGGCCTTCCTACAATGAGCAGTTCTTC. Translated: CASSQTSGRPSYNEQFF.

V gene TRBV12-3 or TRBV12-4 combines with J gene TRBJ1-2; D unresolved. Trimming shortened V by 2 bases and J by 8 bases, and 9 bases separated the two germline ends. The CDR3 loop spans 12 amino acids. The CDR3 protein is CASSLPGAGYTF. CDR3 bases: TGTGCCAGCAGTTTACCGGGAGCCGGCTACACCTTC.

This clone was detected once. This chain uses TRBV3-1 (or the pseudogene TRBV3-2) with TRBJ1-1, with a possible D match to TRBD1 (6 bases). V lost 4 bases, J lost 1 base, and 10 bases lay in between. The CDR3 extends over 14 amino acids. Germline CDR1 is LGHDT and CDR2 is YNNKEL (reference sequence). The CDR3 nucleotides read TGTGCCAGCAGCCGCGGACAGTGGAACACTGAAGCTTTCTTT. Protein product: CASSRGQWNTEAFF.

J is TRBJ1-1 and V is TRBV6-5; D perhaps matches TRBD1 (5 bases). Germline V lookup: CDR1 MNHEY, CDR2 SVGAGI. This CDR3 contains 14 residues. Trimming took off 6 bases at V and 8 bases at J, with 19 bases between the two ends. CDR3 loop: CASSRATVKGEAFF. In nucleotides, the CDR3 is TGTGCCAGCAGCAGAGCGACAGTCAAAGGGGAAGCTTTCTTT.

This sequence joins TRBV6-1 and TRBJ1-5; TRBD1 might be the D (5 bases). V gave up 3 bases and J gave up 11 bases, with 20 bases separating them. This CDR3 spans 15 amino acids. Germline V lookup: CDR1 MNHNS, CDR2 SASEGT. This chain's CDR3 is CASSDRAPLLGAQHF. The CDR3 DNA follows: TGTGCCAGCAGTGACAGGGCTCCGTTACTTGGGGCCCAGCATTTT.

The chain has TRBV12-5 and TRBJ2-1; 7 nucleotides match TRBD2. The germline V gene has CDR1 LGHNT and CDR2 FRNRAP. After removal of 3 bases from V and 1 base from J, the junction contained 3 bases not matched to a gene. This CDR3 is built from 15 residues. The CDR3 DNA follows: TGTGCTAGTGGTTTAGGAGCGGGGTCCTACAATGAGCAGTTCTTC. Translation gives CASGLGAGSYNEQFF.